What follows are 5 T cell receptor beta chains derived from one specimen sequenced in a study of T cell changes during pregnancy in multiple sclerosis (dated by TCRdb to between 2019 and 2020). Library prep was done by the immunoSEQ multiplex PCR assay. In its TCRdb copy, this immuneACCESS table keeps in-frame sequences only and misses some clones. Where compared with another copy, unresolved V genes explain less than half of these, and the others have no known cause. The sample records over 100,000 clones, 90% to 95% of which are singletons. The ten most abundant clones make up about 1.5% of the sample. This sample comprised peripheral blood, obtained in the third trimester of pregnancy. The origin of the receptors is a female donor with multiple sclerosis, enrolled in a pregnancy study.

The chain couples TRBV5-8 to TRBJ2-1; D is perhaps TRBD2 (5 bases). Trimming left V 4 bases short and J 0 bases short, with 8 bases between. This CDR3 spans 14 amino acids. Germline CDR1 and CDR2: SGHTS and YDEGEE. The CDR3 region is CASSPRASYNEQFF. The CDR3 DNA reads TGTGCCAGCAGCCCGAGGGCCTCCTACAATGAGCAGTTCTTC.

The chain employs TRBV10-3 and TRBJ2-5, with D possibly being TRBD2 (7 bases). The CDR3 spans 16 residues. Germline CDR1 is ENHRY and CDR2 is SYGVKD. V lost 0 bases and J lost 2, with 13 bases in between. The CDR3 nucleotides are TGTGCCATCAGTGAGTCGACGGGGGGCCCACAAGAGACCCAGTACTTC. Translating gives CAISESTGGPQETQYF.

The sample holds one count of this clone. This sequence joins TRBV6-1 and TRBJ2-3; D might be TRBD1 (6 bases). The germline V gene encodes CDR1 MNHNS and CDR2 SASEGT. The V gene lost 6 bases and the J gene lost 2 bases, with 15 bases spanning the gap. There are 15 residues in the CDR3. CDR3 in amino acids: CASSGEGGFTDTQYF. CDR3 sequence (DNA): TGTGCCAGCAGCGGAGAAGGGGGATTCACAGATACGCAGTATTTT.

The chain recombines TRBV7-9 with TRBJ1-6, with TRBD1 matching over 9 bases. Germline values: CDR1 SEHNR, CDR2 FQNEAQ (reference sequence). The J segment lost 10 bases and the V segment lost 5 bases, leaving 12 bases of the junction unmatched. This CDR3 is 16 amino acids long. CDR3: CASSPRTGVSGSPLHF. The CDR3 DNA sequence: TGTGCCAGCAGCCCACGGACAGGGGTATCGGGATCACCCCTCCACTTT.

CDR3 DNA: TGTGCCAGCAGCTCGGGACAGAGTCTATCCTACGAGCAGTACTTC. Translating gives CASSSGQSLSYEQYF. The rearrangement uses TRBV5-4 and TRBJ2-7, with 7 bases identical to TRBD1. Germline lookup yields CDR1 SGHNT and CDR2 YYREEE (reference sequence). V dropped 3 bases and J dropped 1; count of bases not matched to a gene: 7. The length of the CDR3 is 15 residues.